A selection of T cell receptor beta chains follows, all from one sample in a study of spatial heterogeneity in lung cancer. TCRdb reanalysed the 5' RACE reads using MiXCR and keeps one entry per CDR3 protein. This table has about 36,000 distinct CDR3 sequences, roughly 8% appearing once. Here the sequenced sample was PBMCs, taken at follow-up. Every receptor here comes from a male donor with early-stage non-small cell lung cancer. The CDR3 runs from the conserved cysteine through the conserved F or W. The D gene is left open where the match is weak. A clone size is listed for some rows: how often the clone was seen (once, few, many), or a class if it is expanded.

v_call	d_call	clone_size	j_call	cdr3_nt	cdr3_aa
TRBV10-3	TRBD1	many	TRBJ1-4	TGTGCCATCAGTGCCGGGACAGGGGATGTAAAACTGTTTTTT	CAISAGTGDVKLFF
TRBV10-1	.	many	TRBJ2-2	TGCGCCAGCAGTGAACGACAGGACACCGGGGAGCTGTTTTTT	CASSERQDTGELFF
TRBV20-1	TRBD1	few	TRBJ1-1	TGCAGTGCTAGAGAGGTGGGCAGGGGGCTCCTGAACACTGAAGCTTTCTTT	CSAREVGRGLLNTEAFF
TRBV5-1	.	many	TRBJ2-7	TGCGCCAGCAGCTTGTTCGAGGGGCTAAGCTCCTACGAGCAGTACTTC	CASSLFEGLSSYEQYF
TRBV12-3/TRBV12-4	TRBD1	many	TRBJ1-4	TGTGCCAGCAGGGACGGACAGGGGGGAACTAATGAAAAACTGTTTTTT	CASRDGQGGTNEKLFF
TRBV7-3	.	.	TRBJ2-2	TGTGCCAGCAGCTTCCGGACAGCGAACACCGGGGAGCTGTTTTTT	CASSFRTANTGELFF
TRBV7-9	.	few	TRBJ2-5	TGTGCCAGCAGCTTAGTGGTCGAGACCCAGTACTTC	CASSLVVETQYF
TRBV7-3	.	many	TRBJ2-7	TGTGCCAGCAGGCCAATCCTCCTCCGTCGCCACGAGCAGTACTTC	CASRPILLRRHEQYF
TRBV12-3/TRBV12-4	.	many	TRBJ1-4	TGTGCCAGCAGTTTAGAAGTAGGAGAGGGGGGAAAACTGTTTTTT	CASSLEVGEGGKLFF
TRBV19	.	many	TRBJ2-5	TGTGCCAGTTCTCGCTTATCGACCGCCTCGGAGACCCAGTACTTC	CASSRLSTASETQYF
TRBV19	TRBD2	many	TRBJ2-3	TGTGCCAGTAGTATCTTAGCGGGGGGGCTGGCAGATACGCAGTATTTT	CASSILAGGLADTQYF
TRBV19	TRBD2	many	TRBJ2-3	TGTGCCAGTAGAGCCCTCGACGGGGGGGGAGATACGCAGTATTTT	CASRALDGGGDTQYF
TRBV29-1	.	many	TRBJ1-4	TGCAGCGTTGGGGGGTTGGACGAAAAACTGTTTTTT	CSVGGLDEKLFF
TRBV5-1	TRBD1	few	TRBJ1-5	TGCGCCAGCAGCTTGCTGGGACAGAACAATCAGCCCCAGCATTTT	CASSLLGQNNQPQHF
TRBV7-9	TRBD1	many	TRBJ2-1	TGTGCCAGCAGCAGTGGACAGGGCGGATCTCGGGGTGAGCAGTTCTTC	CASSSGQGGSRGEQFF
TRBV11-2	TRBD1	many	TRBJ1-4	TGTGCCAGCAGCCCTCAGGGGGTTAATGAAAAACTGTTTTTT	CASSPQGVNEKLFF
TRBV5-4	.	once	TRBJ2-1	TGTGCCAGCCCCCAAGCAGCCGGAGGGGAGCAGTTCTTC	CASPQAAGGEQFF
TRBV18	.	.	TRBJ2-3	TGTGCCAGCTCACCGGGGACTAGCACAGATACGCAGTATTTT	CASSPGTSTDTQYF
TRBV12-3/TRBV12-4	.	many	TRBJ1-5	TGTGCCAGCAGTTTGAGTGGAAGGGCCAATCAGCCCCAGCATTTT	CASSLSGRANQPQHF
TRBV6-5	TRBD1	.	TRBJ2-3	TGTGCCAGCAGACGACAGGGTGCGAGCACAGATACGCAGTATTTT	CASRRQGASTDTQYF
TRBV6-2/TRBV6-3	.	few	TRBJ1-4	TGTGCCAGCCTACCGGGACGGAATAATGAAAAACTGTTTTTT	CASLPGRNNEKLFF
TRBV11-1	TRBD2	.	TRBJ2-1	TGTGCCAGCAGCTTGTGGGGACTAGCGGCGGCCCCGCAAAATGAGCAGTTCTTC	CASSLWGLAAAPQNEQFF
TRBV12-3/TRBV12-4	TRBD1	many	TRBJ2-7	TGTGCCAGCAGTGAACAGGGGGCTAATACCTACGAGCAGTACTTC	CASSEQGANTYEQYF
TRBV11-2	TRBD2	.	TRBJ2-7	TGTGCCAGCAGAGCTGAGCTAGCGGGGGGTTACGAGCAGTACTTC	CASRAELAGGYEQYF
TRBV7-9	.	many	TRBJ2-5	TGTGCCAGCAGCCCCAGGGAGACCCAGTACTTC	CASSPRETQYF
TRBV5-1	TRBD1	.	TRBJ1-2	TGCGCCAGCAGCCAGGACAGGGGATCTCGTGGCTACACCTTC	CASSQDRGSRGYTF
TRBV5-8	.	few	TRBJ2-3	TGTGCCAGCAGCTTGGGCTACCAGAGCACAGATACGCAGTATTTT	CASSLGYQSTDTQYF
TRBV7-9	.	many	TRBJ2-1	TGTGCCAGCAGCTTAGTCGGAGGCAGGAGCTCCTACAATGAGCAGTTCTTC	CASSLVGGRSSYNEQFF
TRBV7-8	.	many	TRBJ2-1	TGTGCCAGCAGCCCTCCCTTCGAGACAGCGTACAATGAGCAGTTCTTC	CASSPPFETAYNEQFF
TRBV12-3/TRBV12-4	.	many	TRBJ2-2	TGTGCCAGCAGAAGGATCTCCACCGGGGAGCTGTTTTTT	CASRRISTGELFF
TRBV10-1	.	many	TRBJ2-3	TGCGCCAGCAGTGACGCGGGGGCCAGCACAGATACGCAGTATTTT	CASSDAGASTDTQYF
TRBV6-5	TRBD1	many	TRBJ1-5	TGTGCCAGCAGTTACACAGGGGAGATAAATCAGCCCCAGCATTTT	CASSYTGEINQPQHF
TRBV7-3	.	many	TRBJ2-3	TGTGCCAGCAGCTTGGCCAATAGAGATACGCAGTATTTT	CASSLANRDTQYF
TRBV30	.	many	TRBJ2-7	TGTGCCTGGAGGTCCGGGTACTACGAGCAGTACTTC	CAWRSGYYEQYF
TRBV6-1	.	many	TRBJ1-5	TGTGCCGCCAGAGGGTCCAACGGTCAGCCCCAGCATTTT	CAARGSNGQPQHF